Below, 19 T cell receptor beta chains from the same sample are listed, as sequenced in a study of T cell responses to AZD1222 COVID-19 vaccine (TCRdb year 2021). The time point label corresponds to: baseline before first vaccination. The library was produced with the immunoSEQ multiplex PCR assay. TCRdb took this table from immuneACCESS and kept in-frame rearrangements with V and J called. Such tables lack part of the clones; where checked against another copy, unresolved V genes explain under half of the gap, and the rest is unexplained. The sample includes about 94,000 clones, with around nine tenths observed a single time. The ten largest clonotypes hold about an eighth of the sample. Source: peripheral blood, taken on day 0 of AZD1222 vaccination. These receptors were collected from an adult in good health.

The DNA of the CDR3 is TGTGCCAGCAGTGAGAGGTTGGGTGAGACCCAGTACTTC. Amino acid sequence: CASSERLGETQYF. J is TRBJ2-5 and V is TRBV6-1; D remains ambiguous. Per germline, CDR1 MNHNS and CDR2 SASEGT. This CDR3 has 13 residues. Trimming removed 3 bases from V and 5 bases from J, with 10 bases in between.

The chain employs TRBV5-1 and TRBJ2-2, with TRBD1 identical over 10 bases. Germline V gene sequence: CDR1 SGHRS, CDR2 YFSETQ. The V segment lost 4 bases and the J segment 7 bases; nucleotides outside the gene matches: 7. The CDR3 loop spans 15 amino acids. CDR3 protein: CASSRGQGEIGELFF. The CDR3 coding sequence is TGCGCCAGCAGCCGCGGACAGGGGGAGATCGGGGAGCTGTTTTTT.

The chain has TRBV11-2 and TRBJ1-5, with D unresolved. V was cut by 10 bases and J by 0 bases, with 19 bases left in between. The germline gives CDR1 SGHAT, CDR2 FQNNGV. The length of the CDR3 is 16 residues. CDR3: CANPGPTPYSNQPQHF. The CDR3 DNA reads TGTGCCAACCCGGGTCCTACACCTTATAGCAATCAGCCCCAGCATTTT.

CDR3 DNA sequence: TGTGCCAGTAGTGCCCAACCTTCCTTGGCGACTGAAGCTTTCTTT. Translation: CASSAQPSLATEAFF. The rearrangement joins TRBV19 to TRBJ1-1; no clear D gene. The V gene's germline CDR1 is LNHDA and CDR2 SQIVND (reference sequence). V lost 5 bases, J lost 5 bases, and 18 bases lay in between. The CDR3 loop spans 15 amino acids.

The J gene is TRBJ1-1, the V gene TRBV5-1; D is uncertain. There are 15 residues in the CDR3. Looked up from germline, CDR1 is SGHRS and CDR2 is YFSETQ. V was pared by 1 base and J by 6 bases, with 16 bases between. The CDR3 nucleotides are TGCGCCAGCAGCTTGTTAGGCAGACCAGAATCTGAAGCTTTCTTT. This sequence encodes CASSLLGRPESEAFF.

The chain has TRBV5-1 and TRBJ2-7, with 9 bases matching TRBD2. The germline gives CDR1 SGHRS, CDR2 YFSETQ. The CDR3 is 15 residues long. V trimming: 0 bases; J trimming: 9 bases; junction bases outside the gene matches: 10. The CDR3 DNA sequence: TGCGCCAGCAGCTTGGTTTCTAGCGGGGTTCTTCGGCAGTACTTC. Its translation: CASSLVSSGVLRQYF.

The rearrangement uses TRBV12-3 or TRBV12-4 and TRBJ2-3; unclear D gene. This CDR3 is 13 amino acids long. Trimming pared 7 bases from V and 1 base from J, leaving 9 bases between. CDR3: CASNRLGTDTQYF. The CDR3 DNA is TGTGCCAGCAATCGGCTGGGCACAGATACGCAGTATTTT.

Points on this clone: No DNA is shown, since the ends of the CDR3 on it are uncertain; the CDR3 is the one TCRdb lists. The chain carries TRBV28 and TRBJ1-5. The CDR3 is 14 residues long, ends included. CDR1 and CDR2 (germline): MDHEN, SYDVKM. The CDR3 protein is CASSFGAGNQPQHF.

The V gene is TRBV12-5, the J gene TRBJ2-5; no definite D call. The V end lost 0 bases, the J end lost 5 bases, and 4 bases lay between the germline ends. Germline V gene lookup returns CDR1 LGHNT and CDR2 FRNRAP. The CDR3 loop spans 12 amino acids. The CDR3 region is CASGLVGETQYF. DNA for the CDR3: TGTGCTAGTGGTTTGGTCGGCGAGACCCAGTACTTC.

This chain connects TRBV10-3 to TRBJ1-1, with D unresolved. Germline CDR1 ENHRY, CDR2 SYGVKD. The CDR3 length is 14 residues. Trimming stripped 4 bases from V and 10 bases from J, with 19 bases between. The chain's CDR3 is CAISGPREGWRAFF. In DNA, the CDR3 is TGTGCCATCAGTGGGCCCCGAGAGGGCTGGAGAGCTTTCTTT.

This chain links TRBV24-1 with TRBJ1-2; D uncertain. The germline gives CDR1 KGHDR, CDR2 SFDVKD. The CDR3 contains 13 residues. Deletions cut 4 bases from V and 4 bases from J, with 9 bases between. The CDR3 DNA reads TGTGCCACCAGTGAGGCCGGGAGCTATGGCTACACCTTC. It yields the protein CATSEAGSYGYTF.

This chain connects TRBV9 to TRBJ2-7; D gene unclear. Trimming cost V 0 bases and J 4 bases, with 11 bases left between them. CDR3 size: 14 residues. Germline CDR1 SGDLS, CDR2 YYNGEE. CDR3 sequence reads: CASSVATYGYEQYF. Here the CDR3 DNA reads TGTGCCAGCAGCGTAGCTACCTACGGATACGAGCAGTACTTC.

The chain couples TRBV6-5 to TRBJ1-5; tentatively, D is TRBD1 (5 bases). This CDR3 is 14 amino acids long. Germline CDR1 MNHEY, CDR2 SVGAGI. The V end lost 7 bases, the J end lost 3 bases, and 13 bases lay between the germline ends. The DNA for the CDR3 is TGTGCCAGCACACCGGGAGGGGCCAATCAGCCCCAGCATTTT. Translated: CASTPGGANQPQHF.

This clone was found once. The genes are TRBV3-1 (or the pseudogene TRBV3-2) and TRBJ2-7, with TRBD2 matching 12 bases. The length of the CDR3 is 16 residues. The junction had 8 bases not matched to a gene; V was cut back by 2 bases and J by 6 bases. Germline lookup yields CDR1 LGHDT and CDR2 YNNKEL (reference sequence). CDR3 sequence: CASSQTVLAGGPEQYF. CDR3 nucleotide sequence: TGTGCCAGCAGCCAAACAGTACTAGCGGGGGGTCCCGAGCAGTACTTC.

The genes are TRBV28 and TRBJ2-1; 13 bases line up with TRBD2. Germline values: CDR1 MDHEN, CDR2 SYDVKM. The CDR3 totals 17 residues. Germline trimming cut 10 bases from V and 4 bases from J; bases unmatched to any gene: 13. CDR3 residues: CATERLAGGFQYNEQFF. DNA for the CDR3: TGTGCCACCGAGAGACTAGCGGGGGGTTTCCAATACAATGAGCAGTTCTTC.

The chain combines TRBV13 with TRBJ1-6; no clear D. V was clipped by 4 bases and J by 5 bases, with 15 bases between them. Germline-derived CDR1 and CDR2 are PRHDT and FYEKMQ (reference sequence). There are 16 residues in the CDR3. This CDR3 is CASSSDPGLNNSPLHF. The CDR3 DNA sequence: TGTGCCAGCAGCTCGGACCCGGGCCTTAATAATTCACCCCTCCACTTT.

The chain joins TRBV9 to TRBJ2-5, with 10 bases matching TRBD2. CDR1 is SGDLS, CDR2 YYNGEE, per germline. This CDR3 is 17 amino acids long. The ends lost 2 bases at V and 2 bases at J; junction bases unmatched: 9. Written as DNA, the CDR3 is TGTGCCAGCAGCGTGGGGCCGCTAGCGGGGGATCAAGAGACCCAGTACTTC. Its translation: CASSVGPLAGDQETQYF.

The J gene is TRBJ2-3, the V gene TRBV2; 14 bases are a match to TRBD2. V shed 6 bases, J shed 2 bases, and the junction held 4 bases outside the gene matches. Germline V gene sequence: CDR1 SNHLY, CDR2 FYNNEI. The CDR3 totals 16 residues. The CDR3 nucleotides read TGTGCCAGCAGGGGACTAGCGGGGGCCCTCACAGATACGCAGTATTTT. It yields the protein CASRGLAGALTDTQYF.

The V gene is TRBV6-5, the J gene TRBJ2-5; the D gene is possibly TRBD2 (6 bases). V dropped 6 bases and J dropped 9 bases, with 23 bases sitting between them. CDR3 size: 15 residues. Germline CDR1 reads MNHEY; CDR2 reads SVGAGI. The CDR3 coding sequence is TGTGCCAGCAGGTCGGGCGGACCCTCCTCGGGAGCCCAGTACTTC. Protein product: CASRSGGPSSGAQYF.